What follows describes a single T cell receptor beta chain. The data were taken from a study of blood T cell repertoires in COVID-19. The wider study: Collection of acute and convalescent COVID-19 samples took place in the United States, Italy and Spain.

The authors' processing: By means of reference gene primer amplification, nucleated cell counts were estimated. Clones were sequenced by immunoSEQ multiplex PCR, and TCRdb holds only the in-frame ones, with some missing. The DNA gave D and trimming, while V, J and clone size come from that table. The sample records approximately 260,000 clones, nearly 90% being singletons. Germline CDR1 and CDR2: LGHNA and YSLEER. V was shortened by 0 bases and J by 5 bases, with 14 bases between the two germline ends. The CDR3 runs to 16 residues. Sequenced: peripheral blood. The chain joins TRBV4-3 to TRBJ1-5, with a possible D match to TRBD1 (5 bases). The source of this sequence is a woman aged 55 to 70 with COVID-19, enrolled during active disease. CDR3 DNA: TGCGCCAGCAGCCAAGATTGGGGGGGTCGTGATCAGCCCCAGCATTTT. Translation: CASSQDWGGRDQPQHF.